The clone carrying this T cell receptor (beta chain) was seen at least ten times. The antigen remains undetermined. The CDR3 contains 14 residues. V was shortened by 5 bases and J by 3 bases, with 11 bases between the two germline ends. Germline V gene sequence: CDR1 SGHVS, CDR2 FNYEAQ. This specimen belongs to a study of T cell repertoires in cytomegalovirus infection. The overall study: Both a matching HLA type and CMV infection were indicated by public TCR beta signatures.

Via MiXCR, TCRdb re-called the reads, giving one row per CDR3 protein. The sample has around 800,000 distinct CDR3 sequences, about 30% seen once. Findings of the study overall: People with CMV and the relevant HLA were identified by cumulative public TCR beta family frequency. What dominated the ex vivo response were HLA-C-restricted CMV-specific TCR beta clonotypes.

This receptor was taken from a human donor in good health (CMV status not recorded). Some clones in this sample may be carry-over from other donors' samples. V gene TRBV7-6 combines with J gene TRBJ1-5; D is unresolved. This specimen was cultured CD8+ T cells from PBMCs, taken from culture after CMV antigen stimulation. The CDR3 spells CASSINRANQPQHF. Written as DNA, the CDR3 is TGTGCCAGCAGCATCAACAGAGCCAATCAGCCCCAGCATTTT. The complete variable domain, with remaining parts taken from reference TRBV7-6 and TRBJ1-5, reads GAGVSQSPRYKVTKRGQDVALRCDPISGHVSLYWYRQALGQGPEFLTYFNYEAQQDKSGLPNDRFSAERPEGSISTLTIQRTEQRDSAMYRCASSINRANQPQHFGDGTRLSIL.